This T cell receptor beta chain was sequenced in a study of T-cell reconstitution after alpha-beta-depleted transplantation in children. Regarding the study as a whole: Approximately two months post-transplant, alpha-beta T cells reportedly originated from several hundred expanded graft clones. Once a year had passed after transplant, T-cell counts and diversity came mostly from newly produced T cells. Elevated TCRbeta diversity at day 60 was traced, in some patients, to surviving recipient T cells and thymic progenitors.

Preparation of the TCRbeta library used unique molecular identifiers. TCRdb ran MiXCR on the PCR reads and lists one entry per CDR3 protein. Found here are 200,000 to 250,000 distinct CDR3 sequences, approximately 8% of them singletons; the top ten hold approximately 40%. This CDR3 spans 18 amino acids. CDR1 and CDR2 from the germline V gene are SGHRS and YFSETQ. As regards this clonotype: Its antigen is unidentified. At one end, the junction sequence differs from germline, possibly due to a read error.

The sequence was obtained from a male patient aged 2 to 10 who had a stem cell transplant for acute myeloid leukemia, so the T cells may come from the graft donor. This material consisted of PBMCs, mostly from graft donor cells, taken 360 days after TCRalphabeta/CD19-depleted stem cell transplant. This chain connects TRBV5-1 to TRBJ2-3; 7 bases are a match to TRBD2. This CDR3 is CASSLRTGAGVIADMQYF. CDR3 nucleotide sequence: TGCGCCAGCAGCTTGAGGACCGGGGCGGGGGTAATAGCAGATATGCAGTATTTT.